This entry lists 10 T cell receptor beta chains sequenced from one sample in a study of cytotoxic CD8 clonotypes in ibrutinib-treated CLL. TCRdb keeps only in-frame clones here, not all; method: immunoSEQ multiplex PCR. This repertoire shows 150,000 to 200,000 clones, around nine tenths found once; its top ten account for over 2.5%. The sequencing here drew on PBMCs, taken at disease progression, from a patient treated with ibrutinib. The receptors originated from a human donor with chronic lymphocytic leukemia.

This chain connects TRBV6-1 to TRBJ2-3; D unresolved. CDR1 is MNHNS, CDR2 SASEGT, per germline. The length of the CDR3 is 12 residues. The ends were cut back, 6 bases at V and 6 bases at J, with 10 bases in the middle. CDR3 protein: CASSHYGDTQYF. DNA for the CDR3: TGTGCCAGCAGCCATTATGGGGATACGCAGTATTTT.

The rearrangement links TRBV6-1 to TRBJ1-1; 7 nucleotides line up with TRBD1. Trimming removed 3 bases from V and 5 bases from J; junction bases left unmatched: 6. This CDR3 has 14 residues. The germline CDR1 and CDR2 sequences are MNHNS and SASEGT. CDR3 DNA: TGTGCCAGCAGTGATATGACAGGGCTAACTGAAGCTTTCTTT. As protein: CASSDMTGLTEAFF.

The J gene is TRBJ2-3, the V gene TRBV7-2; 13 bases map to TRBD2. The ends lost 4 bases at V and 5 bases at J; junction bases unmatched: 6. Germline-derived CDR1 and CDR2 are SGHTA and FQGNSA. The length of the CDR3 is 16 residues. CDR3: CASSSWTSGSVDTQYF. The CDR3 DNA reads as TGTGCCAGCAGCTCATGGACTAGCGGGAGCGTAGATACGCAGTATTTT.

The chain uses TRBV29-1 and TRBJ2-7; 7 bases match TRBD1. V trimming: 7 bases; J trimming: 3 bases; junction bases outside the gene matches: 15. Germline CDR1 is SQVTM and CDR2 is ANQGSEA. This CDR3 is 15 amino acids long. In DNA, the CDR3 is TGCAGCGCTGGACAGGACCTCAGCACTTTCTACGAGCAGTACTTC. Its protein product is CSAGQDLSTFYEQYF.

The chain joins TRBV5-1 to TRBJ1-2, with 8 bases aligning to TRBD1. Trimming at V came to 0 bases and at J to 7 bases, leaving 8 bases not matched to a gene. Germline values: CDR1 SGHRS, CDR2 YFSETQ. This CDR3 contains 15 residues. CDR3 in DNA: TGCGCCAGCAGCTTGGAAGTGTCAGGGGGCACTGGCTACACCTTC. Translating it yields CASSLEVSGGTGYTF.

The chain couples TRBV5-1 to TRBJ2-1; D possibly corresponds to TRBD2 (6 bases). CDR1 and CDR2 from the germline V gene are SGHRS and YFSETQ. There are 14 residues in the CDR3. Deletions cut 5 bases from V and 4 bases from J, with 13 bases between. In DNA form, the CDR3 reads TGCGCCAGCAGTACCGACGGGGGATACAATGAGCAGTTCTTC. This gives the protein CASSTDGGYNEQFF.

The chain carries TRBV7-9 and TRBJ2-5; 9 nucleotides line up with TRBD2. CDR3 length equals 14 residues. The J segment lost 5 bases and the V segment lost 2 bases, leaving 3 bases of the junction unmatched. Germline CDR1 is SEHNR and CDR2 is FQNEAQ (reference sequence). CDR3 amino acids: CASSLSAGGETQYF. The CDR3 nucleotides are TGTGCCAGCAGCTTATCGGCGGGAGGGGAGACCCAGTACTTC.

The V gene is TRBV6-5, the J gene TRBJ1-1, with 10 bases identical to TRBD1. J gave up 2 bases and V 5 bases, and 5 bases lay outside the gene matches. The CDR3 consists of 15 residues. Germline V gene lookup returns CDR1 MNHEY and CDR2 SVGAGI. CDR3 DNA sequence: TGTGCCAGCAGTCGCCGGGACAGGGGAAACACTGAAGCTTTCTTT. It translates to CASSRRDRGNTEAFF.

The chain recombines TRBV27 with TRBJ2-6; D gene unclear. This CDR3 is 15 amino acids long. The V end lost 3 bases, the J end lost 1 base, and 7 bases lay between the germline ends. Germline CDR1 and CDR2: MNHEY and SMNVEV (reference sequence). CDR3 in amino acids: CASSFDSSGANVLTF. CDR3 bases: TGTGCCAGCAGTTTCGATAGTTCTGGGGCCAACGTCCTGACTTTC.

V usage is TRBV5-6 and J usage is TRBJ2-7; 8 positions match TRBD2. Germline CDR1 SGHDT, CDR2 YYEEEE. After removal of 2 bases from V and 1 base from J, the junction contained 5 bases not matched to a gene. The CDR3 has 15 residues. CDR3 amino acids: CASSFQLAASYEQYF. For the CDR3, the DNA is TGTGCCAGCAGCTTCCAACTAGCGGCGTCCTACGAGCAGTACTTC.